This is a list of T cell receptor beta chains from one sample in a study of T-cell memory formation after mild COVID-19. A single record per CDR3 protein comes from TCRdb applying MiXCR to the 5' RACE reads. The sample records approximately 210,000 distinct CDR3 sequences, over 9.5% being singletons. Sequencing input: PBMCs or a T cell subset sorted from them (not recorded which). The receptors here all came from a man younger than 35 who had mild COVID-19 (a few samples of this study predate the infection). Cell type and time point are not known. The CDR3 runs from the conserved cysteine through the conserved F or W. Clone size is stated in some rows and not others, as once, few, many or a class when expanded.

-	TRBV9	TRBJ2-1	CASSASGSYNEQFF
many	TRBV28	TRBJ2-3	CASSPQGLETQYF
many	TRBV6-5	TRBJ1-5	CASSYRKGWGNQPQHF
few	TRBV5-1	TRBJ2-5	CASSLEGRLGQETQYF
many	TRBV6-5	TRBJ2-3	CASSYSLAGIEDTQYF
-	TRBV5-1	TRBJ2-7	CASSYGGGVYEQYF
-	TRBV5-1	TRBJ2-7	CASSLAPSTEGKGYEQYF
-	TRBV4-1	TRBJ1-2	CASSRTGPLHYGYTF
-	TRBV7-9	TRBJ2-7	CASSGYYEQYF
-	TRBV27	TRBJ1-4	CASSLGQGRDEKLFF
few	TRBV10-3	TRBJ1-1	CAISGREANTEAFF
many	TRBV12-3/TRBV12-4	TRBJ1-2	CASSFDKIYGYTF
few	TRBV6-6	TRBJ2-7	CASSVLGGWSYEQYF
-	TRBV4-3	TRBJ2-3	CASSQDLSTPASSKYF
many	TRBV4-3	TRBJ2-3	CASSQDDAAGGQDTQYF
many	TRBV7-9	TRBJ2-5	CASSLEAGGVWRETQYF
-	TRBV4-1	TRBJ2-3	CASSQGVLIYTQYF
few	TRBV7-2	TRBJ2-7	CASSLPGMREQYF
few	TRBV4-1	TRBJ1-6	CASSQEGLPNSPLHF
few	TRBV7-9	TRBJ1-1	CASSLRADTEAFF
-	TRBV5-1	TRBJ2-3	CASSLGRDTSNTDTQYF
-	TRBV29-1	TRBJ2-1	CSVDARRSSYNEQFF
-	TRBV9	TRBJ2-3	CASSTMGTDTQYF
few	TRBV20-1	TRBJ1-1	CSARDWGMNTEAFF
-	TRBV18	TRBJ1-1	CASSREIGSNTEAFF
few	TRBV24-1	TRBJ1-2	CATSQGANYGYTF
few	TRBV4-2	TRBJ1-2	CASSQGPLGSGYTF
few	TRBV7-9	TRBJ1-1	CASSSVGGPTEAFF